This TCR beta chain was documented in a study of cytomegalovirus exposure and HLA in healthy donors. This PCR relied on a set of 60 Vbeta primers and 13 Jbeta primers. Some clones are missing from TCRdb's copy, which holds only in-frame ones; the method was immunoSEQ multiplex PCR. The sample holds 130,000 to 150,000 clones, 73% seen once. This clone was found a few times. The records omit this donor's CMV serostatus. Germline assignment: CDR1 SNHLY and CDR2 FYNNEI. J lost 5 bases, V lost 5 bases, and 6 bases had no gene match. The CDR3 has 15 residues. The clonotype originates from a human donor in good health. The sequencing input was PBMCs. V gene TRBV2 combines with J gene TRBJ2-2; 9 bases are shared with TRBD1. CDR3 bases: TGTGCCAGCAGTCCACAGGGGGCGGGGACCGGGGAGCTGTTTTTT. This encodes CASSPQGAGTGELFF.